A selection of T cell receptor beta chains follows, all from one sample in a study of CD8 T cells in Susac syndrome. TCRdb passed the immunoSEQ multiplex PCR reads through MiXCR, listing each CDR3 protein once. The profile shows fewer than 150,000 distinct CDR3 sequences, around 94% of them singletons. Sequencing was performed on CD8+ T cells from PBMCs. All receptors come from a human donor in good health. Each CDR3 is given without its conserved first and last residue.

TRBV4-3,TRBJ2-7,12,ASSQAMRNYEQY
TRBV2,TRBJ1-2,13,ASSAPLIGDYGYT
TRBV3-1,TRBJ2-3,9,ATRETDTQY
TRBV20-1,TRBJ1-2,12,SARDTAEIYGYT
TRBV29-1,TRBJ2-5,16,SVDSGLAGGPEQETQY
TRBV6-5,TRBJ2-3,12,ASSYGRSTDTQY
TRBV20-1,TRBJ2-2,12,SARDRRTPGELF
TRBV15,TRBJ2-7,14,ATSRSPKIKVYEQY
TRBV3-1,TRBJ1-1,14,ASSQLPGYQDTEAF
TRBV7-8,TRBJ2-5,16,ASSLSWSSGRARETQY
TRBV28,TRBJ2-5,12,ASIKSAYQETQY
TRBV20-1,TRBJ2-1,12,SARLAGSYNEQF
TRBV6-2/TRBV6-3,TRBJ1-5,13,ASSYSTGTNQPQH
TRBV20-1,TRBJ2-7,11,SAKSASSYEQY
TRBV27,TRBJ2-3,13,ASSLVLERTDTQY
TRBV28,TRBJ2-1,17,ASRVITEYPASGSNEQF
TRBV7-9,TRBJ2-1,14,ASSLGAGPSYNEQF
TRBV29-1,TRBJ1-1,13,SAVSRGNKDTEAF
TRBV11-2,TRBJ1-1,10,ASSRSGPGAF
TRBV20-1,TRBJ2-1,8,SARYNEQF
TRBV2,TRBJ2-1,13,ASTQLAGYYNEQF
TRBV6-2/TRBV6-3,TRBJ2-7,10,ASSTGGDEQY
TRBV20-1,TRBJ1-2,10,SATDRGYGYT
TRBV12-5,TRBJ2-1,13,ASGTIAGGVDEQF
TRBV30,TRBJ2-7,11,AWSGTGFYEQY
TRBV24-1,TRBJ1-5,9,ANSTDQPQH
TRBV20-1,TRBJ2-1,14,SASGTSGSFYNEQF
TRBV20-1,TRBJ2-1,11,SASPGGGWEQF
TRBV11-2,TRBJ2-4,16,ASSLGPGTGEDKNIQY
TRBV29-1,TRBJ2-2,11,SVAPGTRGELF
TRBV28,TRBJ2-1,13,ASSLREGLDNEQF
TRBV29-1,TRBJ1-5,12,SVELGTPGQPQH
TRBV7-9,TRBJ2-1,11,ASSLLGLHEQF
TRBV2,TRBJ2-5,15,ASSDSASSPPFETQY
TRBV12-3/TRBV12-4,TRBJ2-7,13,ASSLGAGSTYEQY
TRBV4-1,TRBJ2-7,11,ASSQQINYEQY
TRBV7-2,TRBJ1-5,12,ASSLVAPNQPQH
TRBV13,TRBJ2-5,13,ASSSRGRGQETQY
TRBV29-1,TRBJ2-2,11,SGALENTGELF
TRBV5-4,TRBJ2-1,13,ASSLLASEYNEQF